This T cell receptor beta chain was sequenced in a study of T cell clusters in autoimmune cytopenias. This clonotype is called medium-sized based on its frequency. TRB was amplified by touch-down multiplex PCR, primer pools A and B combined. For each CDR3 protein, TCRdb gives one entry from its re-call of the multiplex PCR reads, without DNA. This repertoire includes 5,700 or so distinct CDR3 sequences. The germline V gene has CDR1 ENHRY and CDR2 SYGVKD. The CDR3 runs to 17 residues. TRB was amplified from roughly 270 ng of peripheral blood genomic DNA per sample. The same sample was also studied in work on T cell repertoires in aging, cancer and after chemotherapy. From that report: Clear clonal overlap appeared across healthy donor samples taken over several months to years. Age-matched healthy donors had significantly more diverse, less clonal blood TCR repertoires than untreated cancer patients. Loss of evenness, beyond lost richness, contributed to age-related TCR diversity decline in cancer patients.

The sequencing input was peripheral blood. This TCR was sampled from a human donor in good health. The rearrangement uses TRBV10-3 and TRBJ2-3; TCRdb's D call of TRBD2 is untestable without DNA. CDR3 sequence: CAISGNSGGAGTDTQYF.